This T cell receptor beta chain is from a study of monozygotic twins with inflammatory bowel disease. The study, taken as a whole, reports: Twins with IBD were found to have lower TCRbeta diversity (inverse Simpson) than healthy co-twins. Among twins, concordant and discordant pairs did not differ in repertoire similarity, possibly from limited power.

Every TCR library used about 3,200 ng of total RNA. TCRdb reanalyzed the 5' RACE reads and collapses them to one entry per CDR3 protein, without DNA. This table holds 150,000 to 200,000 distinct CDR3 sequences. Turning to this clonotype: Its antigen is still unknown.

Germline CDR1 and CDR2: WSHSY and SAAADI. CDR3 length: 15 residues. The origin of this receptor is a human donor with ulcerative colitis or Crohn's disease, or a healthy co-twin of an affected twin (not recorded which). The material sequenced was blood. This rearrangement joins TRBV10-2 to TRBJ2-1; TCRdb's assignment of TRBD1 cannot be checked, as there is no DNA. This CDR3 is CASSRLSPRNNEQFF.